Following are 12 T cell receptor beta chains from one sample sequenced in a study of identical twins. TCRdb re-derived calls from the 5' RACE reads in MiXCR, one entry per CDR3 protein. The table lists about 250,000 distinct CDR3 sequences, around 15% of them singletons. Sequencing used memory (CD45RO+) T cells sorted from blood. All receptors come from a woman younger than 35 in good health.

The J gene is TRBJ2-1, the V gene TRBV6-5; D remains unclear. V was trimmed by 4 bases and J by 15 bases, leaving 16 bases between them. CDR1 is MNHEY, CDR2 SVGAGI, per germline. CDR3 length: 12 residues. CDR3 coding DNA: TGTGCCAGCAGTTTCCCTGGGCTCACACGGTTCTTC. The encoded protein is CASSFPGLTRFF.

This clonotype was picked up a small number of times. The chain has TRBV3-1 and TRBJ2-5; tentative D call: TRBD2 (6 bases). V dropped 5 bases and J dropped 5 bases, with 12 bases sitting between them. The CDR3 is 13 residues long. CDR1 is LGHDT, CDR2 YNNKEL, per germline (reference sequence). CDR3 DNA: TGTGCCAGCAGCGGGGACTTTTTGGAGACCCAGTACTTC. Translated: CASSGDFLETQYF.

This clonotype appeared a few times. V usage is TRBV7-9 and J usage is TRBJ2-1, with D possibly being TRBD2 (5 bases). The CDR3 is made up of 13 amino acids. Germline V gene data show CDR1 as SEHNR and CDR2 as FQNEAQ (reference sequence). Trimming shortened V by 2 bases and J by 15 bases, and 17 bases separated the two germline ends. The CDR3 region is CASSLRVGEGWFF. The CDR3 region has the DNA TGTGCCAGCAGCTTAAGAGTCGGGGAAGGTTGGTTCTTC.

This clonotype appeared many times. The genes are TRBV12-3 or TRBV12-4 and TRBJ2-1; D is uncertain. Trimming pared 3 bases from V and 6 bases from J, leaving 12 bases between. This CDR3 is built from 14 residues. The CDR3 nucleotides read TGTGCCAGCAGTTTTAAAAGATCTGGCAATGAGCAGTTCTTC. Its translation is CASSFKRSGNEQFF.

The genes are TRBV12-3 or TRBV12-4 and TRBJ1-1; D not resolved. This CDR3 is built from 14 residues. Trimming took off 8 bases at V and 5 bases at J, with 18 bases between the two ends. This CDR3 is CASSLTPPRTEAFF. CDR3 sequence (DNA): TGTGCCAGCTCGCTGACACCTCCGAGGACTGAAGCTTTCTTT.

V and J are TRBV20-1 and TRBJ2-3, with D perhaps TRBD2 (6 bases). This CDR3 contains 15 residues. V was trimmed by 3 bases and J by 0 bases, leaving 13 bases between them. CDR1 and CDR2 (germline): DFQATT, SNEGSKA (reference sequence). CDR3 nucleotides: TGCAGTGCTAGTAGTGGGAGGACTAGCACAGATACGCAGTATTTT. This encodes CSASSGRTSTDTQYF.

This clonotype occurred many times. The chain combines TRBV6-5 with TRBJ2-7; 8 bases agree with TRBD2. The CDR3 spans 17 residues. With 0 bases clipped from V and 7 bases from J, the junction kept 14 bases outside the gene matches. Germline CDR1 is MNHEY and CDR2 is SVGAGI. Here the CDR3 reads CASSYSGGSGVFLEQYF. DNA for the CDR3: TGTGCCAGCAGTTACTCGGGTGGTAGCGGGGTTTTCTTAGAGCAGTACTTC.

The V and J genes are TRBV10-3 and TRBJ1-2, with D hard to call. The V gene lost 0 bases and the J gene lost 8 bases, with 16 bases spanning the gap. Germline V gives CDR1 ENHRY, CDR2 SYGVKD. There are 15 residues in the CDR3. CDR3 nucleotide sequence: TGTGCCATCAGTGAGTCCTCGCAGCATATGGAGGGCTACACCTTC. This gives the protein CAISESSQHMEGYTF.

The sample holds a few counts of this clonotype. The chain has TRBV4-2 and TRBJ2-3; 15 bases map to TRBD2. The germline V gene encodes CDR1 LGHNA and CDR2 YNFKEQ. The CDR3 is 16 residues long. V trimming: 1 base; J trimming: 4 bases; junction bases outside the gene matches: 0. CDR3 nucleotide sequence: TGTGCCAGCAGCCAAGGGACTAGCGGGGGGGCAGATACGCAGTATTTT. Translating gives CASSQGTSGGADTQYF.

The rearrangement uses TRBV20-1 and TRBJ2-1, with unresolved D. V was shortened by 0 bases and J by 9 bases, with 12 bases between the two germline ends. In germline, CDR1 is DFQATT, CDR2 SNEGSKA (reference sequence). The CDR3 runs 13 residues. The CDR3 nucleotides read TGCAGTGCTAGAGAAGCTAATCGTCCTGAGCAGTTCTTC. Translated, it gives CSAREANRPEQFF.

The chain is built from TRBV20-1 and TRBJ1-5; D might be TRBD1 (5 bases). The germline V and J ends were trimmed by 2 bases and 3 bases, with 8 bases remaining between them. Germline V CDR1 and CDR2: DFQATT, SNEGSKA (reference sequence). The CDR3 contains 13 residues. The DNA for the CDR3 is TGCAGTGCTAGAAACAGGCACAATCAGCCCCAGCATTTT. This translates into CSARNRHNQPQHF.

In its sample, this clonotype was seen many times. The chain couples TRBV28 to TRBJ1-5; D is uncertain. V was cut by 3 bases and J by 5 bases, with 23 bases left in between. Germline assignment: CDR1 MDHEN and CDR2 SYDVKM. The CDR3 consists of 18 residues. CDR3 DNA: TGTGCCAGCAGTTTTTCACGAGGTCTCGGGAGTGTCGATCAGCCCCAGCATTTT. It yields the protein CASSFSRGLGSVDQPQHF. The full variable domain, rest sourced from reference TRBV28 and TRBJ1-5, is DVKVTQSSRYLVKRTGEKVFLECVQDMDHENMFWYRQDPGLGLRLIYFSYDVKMKEKGDIPEGYSVSREKKERFSLILESASTNQTSMYLCASSFSRGLGSVDQPQHFGDGTRLSIL.